Shown below are 19 T cell receptor beta chains from a single sample sequenced in a study of CD8+ T cells in alopecia areata (dated by TCRdb to 2016 to 2019). What this sample's time point label stands for: baseline before oral tofacitinib. Library method: the immunoSEQ multiplex PCR assay. RNA was extracted from all samples and reverse transcribed into cDNA as template for TCR sequencing. This is the immuneACCESS table as TCRdb keeps it, with only in-frame sequences that have V and J called. A part of the clones is gone; compared with another copy, unresolved V genes explain less than half, and the rest is unexplained. The sample yields roughly 130,000 clones; roughly 58% were counted once. Jointly, the top ten make up 4.5% to 5.5% of the sample. This specimen was CD4+ T cells sorted from blood, taken at week 0. Receptors originate from a human donor with alopecia areata.

V and J are TRBV2 and TRBJ2-7; 8 bases align to TRBD2. The V gene end was trimmed by 3 bases and the J gene end by 7 bases; junction bases not matched to a gene: 14. This CDR3 has 16 amino acids. Germline V gives CDR1 SNHLY, CDR2 FYNNEI. The CDR3 sequence: CASSDRSRGATMEQYF. Written as DNA, the CDR3 is TGTGCCAGCAGTGATCGCTCGCGGGGGGCAACAATGGAGCAGTACTTC.

The rearrangement uses TRBV5-4 and TRBJ2-1; D not resolved. V gave up 0 bases and J gave up 9 bases, with 4 bases separating them. Looked up from germline, CDR1 is SGHNT and CDR2 is YYREEE (reference sequence). The CDR3 has 11 residues. In DNA, the CDR3 is TGTGCCAGCAGCTTGGAGGCTGAGCAGTTCTTC. Its translation is CASSLEAEQFF.

The chain has TRBV7-2 and TRBJ2-2; weak D call: TRBD2 (6 bases). The CDR3 is 16 residues long. Trimming shortened V by 1 base and J by 5 bases, and 14 bases separated the two germline ends. Germline values: CDR1 SGHTA, CDR2 FQGNSA. CDR3 sequence reads: CASSLDLGRGTGELFF. CDR3 bases: TGTGCCAGCAGCTTAGATCTCGGGAGAGGGACCGGGGAGCTGTTTTTT.

The chain combines TRBV15 with TRBJ2-5; 8 bases map to TRBD2. The V gene's germline CDR1 is LNHNV and CDR2 YYDKDF (reference sequence). The CDR3 runs 17 residues. The J segment lost 2 bases and the V segment lost 0 bases, leaving 8 bases of the junction unmatched. The CDR3 nucleotides are TGTGCCACCAGCAGAGATCGATCGGGAGGGCTTCAAGAGACCCAGTACTTC. Translating gives CATSRDRSGGLQETQYF.

The chain recombines TRBV4-1 with TRBJ2-3; TRBD1 matches 9 bases. The germline gives CDR1 MGHRA, CDR2 YSYEKL. The CDR3 consists of 16 residues. V was clipped by 3 bases and J by 6 bases; unmatched bases: 10. The CDR3 coding sequence is TGCGCCAGCAGCCAGGAACAGGGGGCGCGGGTCGATACGCAGTATTTT. Protein: CASSQEQGARVDTQYF.

The rearrangement uses TRBV29-1 and TRBJ2-6; 11 bases line up with TRBD1. CDR1 is SQVTM, CDR2 ANQGSEA, per germline. V gave up 3 bases and J gave up 0 bases; unmatched junction bases: 1. The CDR3 covers 16 residues. CDR3 amino acids: CSVDGTGGSGANVLTF. The CDR3 DNA sequence: TGCAGCGTTGACGGGACAGGGGGCTCTGGGGCCAACGTCCTGACTTTC.

This clone was seen only a few times. The V and J genes are TRBV27 and TRBJ2-7; 10 positions agree with TRBD1. This CDR3 region has 14 residues. Germline V gene lookup returns CDR1 MNHEY and CDR2 SMNVEV (reference sequence). V lost 5 bases to trimming and J lost 7 bases; unmatched junction nucleotides: 8. The CDR3 loop is CASSPAGTGVEQYF. The CDR3 nucleotides read TGTGCCAGCAGTCCCGCCGGGACAGGGGTTGAGCAGTACTTC.

This chain links TRBV4-1 with TRBJ2-7, with 8 nucleotides matching TRBD1. Germline assignment: CDR1 MGHRA and CDR2 YSYEKL. The CDR3 extends over 17 amino acids. V gave up 1 base and J gave up 6 bases; unmatched junction bases: 14. The CDR3 spells CASSQGPVQGANGEQYF. The CDR3 DNA is TGCGCCAGCAGCCAAGGCCCGGTCCAGGGGGCTAACGGCGAGCAGTACTTC.

The chain is built from TRBV5-1 and TRBJ1-2; TRBD1 aligns across 7 bases. The germline CDR1 and CDR2 sequences are SGHRS and YFSETQ. V was pared by 1 base and J by 2 bases, with 2 bases of the junction left unmatched. The CDR3 contains 14 residues. CDR3: CASSLRTGNYGYTF. CDR3 bases: TGCGCCAGCAGCTTGAGGACAGGCAACTATGGCTACACCTTC.

The V gene is TRBV6-8, the J gene TRBJ2-7; 7 nucleotides line up with TRBD1. The CDR3 extends over 16 amino acids. The germline gives CDR1 MNHGY, CDR2 SAAAGT. V shed 10 bases and J 2 bases; nucleotides not matched to a gene: 17. In DNA, the CDR3 is TGTGCCACCCTGCTGACCTGGGACAGCAGAACCTACGAGCAGTACTTC. Amino acid sequence: CATLLTWDSRTYEQYF.

This clone has just a few counts. This chain connects TRBV18 to TRBJ1-6; maybe TRBD1 (5 bases). Per the germline V gene, CDR1 is KGHSH and CDR2 is LQKENI. The CDR3 has 15 residues. V lost 1 base, J lost 8 bases, and 12 bases lay in between. CDR3 coding DNA: TGTGCCAGCTCACCACAGGGGCTTTTTGATTCACCCCTCCACTTT. It translates to CASSPQGLFDSPLHF.

In this sample, this clone turned up once. This rearrangement joins TRBV7-9 to TRBJ2-7; TRBD2 aligns across 10 bases. V lost 5 bases and J lost 3; bases outside the gene matches: 1. The CDR3 has 13 amino acids. Germline CDR1 SEHNR, CDR2 FQNEAQ (reference sequence). The CDR3 here is CASSPSGSYEQYF. CDR3 nucleotides: TGTGCCAGCAGCCCTAGCGGGAGCTACGAGCAGTACTTC.

This chain uses TRBV28 with TRBJ1-4; D is undetermined. The CDR3 is 13 residues long. Trimming removed 5 bases from V and 5 bases from J, with 9 bases in between. Germline V gives CDR1 MDHEN, CDR2 SYDVKM. CDR3 sequence (DNA): TGTGCCAGCAGTCCCCGACTCAATGAAAAACTGTTTTTT. Translated: CASSPRLNEKLFF.

The rearrangement joins TRBV5-1 to TRBJ2-7; 12 bases are a match to TRBD1. The V and J ends lost 5 bases and 6 bases, in that order; junction bases with no gene match: 3. The CDR3 consists of 13 residues. CDR1 is SGHRS and CDR2 is YFSETQ in the germline V gene. CDR3 DNA: TGCGCCAGCAGGCGGGACAGGGGGCTCGAGCAGTACTTC. Amino acids: CASRRDRGLEQYF.

V usage is TRBV6-5 and J usage is TRBJ2-7, with 10 bases aligning to TRBD2. Germline V gene sequence: CDR1 MNHEY, CDR2 SVGAGI. This CDR3 has 13 amino acids. V shed 1 base, J shed 6 bases, and the junction held 0 bases outside the gene matches. The CDR3 nucleotides read TGTGCCAGCAGTTACTTAGCGGGAGGCGAGCAGTACTTC. This codes for CASSYLAGGEQYF.

This clone has only one observation. The chain has TRBV29-1 and TRBJ1-2; D remains ambiguous. This CDR3 spans 11 amino acids. V was clipped by 3 bases and J by 6 bases, with 8 bases between them. Germline V CDR1 and CDR2: SQVTM, ANQGSEA. The CDR3 loop is CSVDGVDGYTF. CDR3 coding DNA: TGCAGCGTTGACGGAGTCGATGGCTACACCTTC. The full variable domain, with the rest looked up from reference TRBV29-1 and TRBJ1-2, is SAVISQKPSRDICQRGTSLTIQCQVDSQVTMMFWYRQQPGQSLTLIATANQGSEATYESGFVIDKFPISRPNLTFSTLTVSNMSPEDSSIYLCSVDGVDGYTFGSGTRLTVV.

The CDR3 here is CASSGRTGLRTDTQYF. In DNA, the CDR3 is TGTGCCAGCAGCGGACGTACAGGGCTCCGGACAGATACGCAGTATTTT. The chain links TRBV7-2 to TRBJ2-3; a possible D gene is TRBD1 (6 bases). The CDR3 extends over 16 amino acids. The germline V gene encodes CDR1 SGHTA and CDR2 FQGNSA. Trimming removed 5 bases from V and 3 bases from J, with 18 bases in between.

The chain uses TRBV4-1 and TRBJ2-1; tentative D call: TRBD1 (6 bases). CDR1 is MGHRA and CDR2 is YSYEKL in the germline V gene. Trimming cost V 4 bases and J 7 bases, with 14 bases left between them. The CDR3 covers 14 residues. The CDR3 DNA reads TGCGCCAGCAGCCCTTCAGGGGTGGGAAATGAGCAGTTCTTC. Protein sequence: CASSPSGVGNEQFF.

Comments on this clone: This specimen includes other DNA sequences encoding the same CDR3. The chain recombines TRBV18 with TRBJ1-1; possible D gene TRBD1, 5 bases. Trimming took off 2 bases at V and 5 bases at J, with 9 bases between the two ends. CDR3 length: 13 residues. The germline V gene has CDR1 KGHSH and CDR2 LQKENI. CDR3 residues: CASSPDRGTEAFF. As DNA, the CDR3 is TGTGCCAGCTCACCAGACAGAGGTACTGAAGCTTTCTTT.